This T cell receptor (beta chain) was recorded in a study of Tregs in tolerant kidney transplant recipients (dated by TCRdb to the late 2010s). For the wider study: The study used TCRbeta sequencing to identify donor-specific regulatory T cells before combined kidney and bone marrow transplantation, then tracked those cells after transplant. Several methods of expanding Tregs specific for an allogeneic donor were compared by TCRbeta repertoire sequencing in a few healthy controls.

For TCRbeta CDR3 sequencing, genomic DNA was extracted from sorted cells using the QIAGEN DNeasy Blood and Tissue Kit. High-throughput TCRbeta CDR3 sequencing, which included PCR amplification with bias correction and internal controls, was done commercially through immunoSEQ. The published analysis was carried out like this. Unique productive TCRbeta sequences were defined by CDR3 nucleotide sequence where primers matched, and otherwise by CDR3 amino acid sequence together with Vbeta and Jbeta genes. To correct for sorting error, sequences found in more than one sorted population at a frequency ratio of 2:1 or less were discarded, and the remaining shared sequences were assigned to the population with the higher frequency. A sequence was defined as donor-reactive if the sequence was expanded at least 5-fold in CFSE-low cells compared with unstimulated cells and had a frequency of at least 0.01% in CFSE-low cells. Repertoire divergence was quantified by Jensen-Shannon divergence using the top 100 TCRbeta sequences ranked by frequency. For samples with multiple sequencing runs, sorting error was corrected in each run separately before the runs were combined. The table was pulled from immuneACCESS by TCRdb, which kept in-frame rearrangements only. Such tables lose some clones; where checked, under half of the loss comes from unresolved V genes, and the rest has no known cause. That table gives V, J and clone size, and the DNA gave D and trimming. In all, the sample holds some 68,000 clones, and less than 90% of those were seen once. About 4.5% of the sample lies in the top ten.

Points on this clone: What antigen it recognizes has not been identified. Per-base quality was not reported, and no clone a single base away is much larger than it.

Points the paper makes about the study in general: Expanding Tregs with activated donor B cells appeared to identify the most biologically relevant and donor-specific TCRbeta repertoire. The study was constrained by small patient numbers, and validation of the findings is required in larger populations and under other immunosuppression protocols. Biological reproducibility was not directly assessed, although technical replication error appeared to be minimal.

Thawed PBMCs were FACS-sorted into unstimulated Tregs (CD4+CD25+CD127-), CD4+ non-Tregs (CD4+CD25-), CD4 cells and CD8 cells. Blood from healthy controls was obtained either as purchased buffy coats or from healthy volunteers. Healthy control blood was separated into PBMCs by Ficoll density gradient and cryopreserved, and patient PBMCs were collected both before and after transplant. The sequence was collected from a human donor in good health. Sequenced: CD4+ T cells from blood.

Here the CDR3 is given as CASSPGGTAIGEKLFF. The DNA sequence follows: TGTGCCAGCAGCCCGGGCGGGACAGCCATAGGGGAAAAACTGTTTTTT. The chain employs TRBV5-4 and TRBJ1-4; 7 bases in between match TRBD1. CDR1 and CDR2 were assigned from the germline V gene (reference sequence) as SGHNT and YYREEE. The CDR3 covers 16 residues, taking in both the cysteine and the phenylalanine. CDR3 DNA is the only sequence kept; it has 48 bases, read in frame from the first base. V lost 4 bases and J lost 8 bases, and the count of bases not matched to a germline gene is 14.